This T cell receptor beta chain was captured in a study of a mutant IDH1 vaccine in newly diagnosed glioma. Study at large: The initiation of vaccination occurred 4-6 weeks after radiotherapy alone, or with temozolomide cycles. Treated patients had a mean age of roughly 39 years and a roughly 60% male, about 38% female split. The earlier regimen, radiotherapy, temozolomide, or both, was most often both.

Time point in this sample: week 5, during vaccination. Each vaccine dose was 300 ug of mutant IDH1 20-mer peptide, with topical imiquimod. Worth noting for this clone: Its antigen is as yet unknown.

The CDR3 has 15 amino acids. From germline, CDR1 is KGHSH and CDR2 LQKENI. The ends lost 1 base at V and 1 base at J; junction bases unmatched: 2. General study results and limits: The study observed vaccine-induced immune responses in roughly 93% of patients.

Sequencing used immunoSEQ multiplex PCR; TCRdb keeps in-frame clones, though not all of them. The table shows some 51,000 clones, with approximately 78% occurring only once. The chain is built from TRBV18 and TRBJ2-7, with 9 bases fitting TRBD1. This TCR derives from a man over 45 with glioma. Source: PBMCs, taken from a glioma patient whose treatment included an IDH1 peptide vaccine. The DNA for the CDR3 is TGTGCCAGCTCACCACTTGGGACAGGGTCCTACGAGCAGTACTTC. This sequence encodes CASSPLGTGSYEQYF.